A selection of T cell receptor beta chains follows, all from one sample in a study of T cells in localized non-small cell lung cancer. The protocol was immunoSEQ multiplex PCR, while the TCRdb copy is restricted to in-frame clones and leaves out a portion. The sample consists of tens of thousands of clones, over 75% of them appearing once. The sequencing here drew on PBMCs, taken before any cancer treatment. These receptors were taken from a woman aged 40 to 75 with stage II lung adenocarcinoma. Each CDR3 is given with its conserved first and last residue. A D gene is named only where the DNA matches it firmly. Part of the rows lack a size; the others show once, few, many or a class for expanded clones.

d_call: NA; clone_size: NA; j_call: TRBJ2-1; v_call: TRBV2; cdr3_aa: CASSEDSYNEQFF; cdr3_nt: TGTGCCAGCAGTGAAGACAGCTACAATGAGCAGTTCTTC
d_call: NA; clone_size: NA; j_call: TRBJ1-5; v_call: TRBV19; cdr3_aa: CASSIDHRGNQPQHF; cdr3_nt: TGTGCCAGTAGTATAGATCACCGGGGTAATCAGCCCCAGCATTTT
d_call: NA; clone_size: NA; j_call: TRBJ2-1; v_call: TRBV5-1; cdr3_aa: CASRGGGAFNEQFF; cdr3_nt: TGCGCCAGCAGGGGAGGGGGTGCTTTTAATGAGCAGTTCTTC
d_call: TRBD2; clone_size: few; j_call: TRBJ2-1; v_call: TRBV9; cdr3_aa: CASSAGGSSYNEQFF; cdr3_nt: TGTGCCAGCAGCGCGGGGGGTAGCTCCTACAATGAGCAGTTCTTC
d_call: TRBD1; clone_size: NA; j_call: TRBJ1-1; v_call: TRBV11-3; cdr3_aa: CASSFTGGAGVNTEAFF; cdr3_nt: TGTGCCAGCAGCTTTACAGGGGGCGCGGGAGTTAACACTGAAGCTTTCTTT
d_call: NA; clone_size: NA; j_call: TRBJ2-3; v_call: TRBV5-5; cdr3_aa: CASSLDGVSTDTQYF; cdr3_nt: TGTGCCAGCAGCTTGGACGGCGTAAGCACAGATACGCAGTATTTT
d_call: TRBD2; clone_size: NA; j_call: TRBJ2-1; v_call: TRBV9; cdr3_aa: CASSVDGSGGSYNEQFF; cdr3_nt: TGTGCCAGCAGCGTAGACGGCTCGGGAGGGAGCTACAATGAGCAGTTCTTC
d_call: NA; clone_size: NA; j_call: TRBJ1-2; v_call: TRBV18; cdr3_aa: CASSPPGTFYGYTF; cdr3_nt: TGTGCCAGCTCACCACCCGGGACATTCTATGGCTACACCTTC
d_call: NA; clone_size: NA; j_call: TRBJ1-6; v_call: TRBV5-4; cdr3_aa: CASSSPLNGSPLHF; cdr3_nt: TGTGCCAGCAGCTCGCCTCTCAACGGGTCACCCCTCCACTTT
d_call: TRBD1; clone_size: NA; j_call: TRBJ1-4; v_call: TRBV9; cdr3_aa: CASSVTGGRNEKLFF; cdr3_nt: TGTGCCAGCAGCGTTACAGGGGGGAGAAATGAAAAACTGTTTTTT
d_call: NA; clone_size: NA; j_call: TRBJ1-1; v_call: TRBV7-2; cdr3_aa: CASSLGWDTEAFF; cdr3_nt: TGTGCCAGCAGCTTAGGATGGGACACTGAAGCTTTCTTT
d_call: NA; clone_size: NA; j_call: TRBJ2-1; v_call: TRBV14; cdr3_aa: CASSQEISSEQFF; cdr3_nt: TGTGCCAGCAGCCAAGAAATATCCTCTGAGCAGTTCTTC
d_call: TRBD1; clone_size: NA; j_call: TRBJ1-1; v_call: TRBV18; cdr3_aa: CASSRGQLNTEAFF; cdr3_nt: TGTGCCAGCTCACGGGGACAGTTGAACACTGAAGCTTTCTTT
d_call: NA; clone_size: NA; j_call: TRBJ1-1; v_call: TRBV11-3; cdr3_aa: CASSLGVWEGPNTEAFF; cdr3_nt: TGTGCCAGCAGCTTAGGGGTTTGGGAGGGACCGAACACTGAAGCTTTCTTT
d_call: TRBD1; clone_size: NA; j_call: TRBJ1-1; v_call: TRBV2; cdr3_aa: CATTFRDRHTEAFF; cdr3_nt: TGTGCCACGACATTCAGGGACAGACATACTGAAGCTTTCTTT
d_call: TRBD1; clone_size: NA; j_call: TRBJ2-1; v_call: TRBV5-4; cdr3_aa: CASSLDRGPYNEQFF; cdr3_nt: TGTGCCAGCAGCTTGGACAGGGGGCCTTACAATGAGCAGTTCTTC
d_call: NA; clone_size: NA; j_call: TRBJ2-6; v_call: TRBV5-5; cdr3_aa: CASRQESSGANVLTF; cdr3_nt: TGTGCCAGCAGACAAGAAAGCTCTGGGGCCAACGTCCTGACTTTC
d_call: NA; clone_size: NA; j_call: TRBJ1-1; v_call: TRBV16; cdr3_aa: CASSQSPSGTVNTEAFF; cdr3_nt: TGTGCCAGCAGCCAATCACCCTCCGGGACGGTAAACACTGAAGCTTTCTTT